Following are 26 T cell receptor beta chains from one sample sequenced in a study of identical twins. Each CDR3 protein is one row after TCRdb ran MiXCR on the 5' RACE reads. The sample holds around 100,000 distinct CDR3 sequences, less than 6.5% seen once. Material for sequencing was memory T cells sorted from blood. These receptor sequences come from a woman between 45 and 65 years old in good health.

In this sample, this clonotype turned up many times. The chain uses TRBV5-1 and TRBJ2-2; D possibly corresponds to TRBD1 (6 bases). CDR1 is SGHRS, CDR2 YFSETQ, per germline. This CDR3 is 14 amino acids long. V was pared by 5 bases and J by 4 bases, with 12 bases between. CDR3 region: CASRGGKGTGELFF. In DNA, the CDR3 is TGCGCCAGCAGAGGGGGAAAGGGCACCGGGGAGCTGTTTTTT.

This clonotype was recorded many times. The CDR3 sequence: CATSDLQRGYTF. CDR3 nucleotide sequence: TGTGCCACCAGTGATTTGCAGCGAGGCTACACCTTC. The genes are TRBV24-1 and TRBJ1-2; no definite D call. CDR3 length: 12 residues. With 0 bases removed from V and 8 bases from J, the gap between germline ends came to 6 bases. Looked up from germline, CDR1 is KGHDR and CDR2 is SFDVKD.

This clonotype was observed many times. The rearrangement joins TRBV9 to TRBJ1-3; D is uncertain. The germline V and J ends were trimmed by 3 bases and 0 bases, with 16 bases remaining between them. CDR1 SGDLS and CDR2 YYNGEE come from the germline V gene. CDR3 length: 17 residues. In DNA, the CDR3 is TGTGCCAGCAGCGCCTTCCAAAAGGGTACCTCTGGAAACACCATATATTTT. It encodes CASSAFQKGTSGNTIYF.

This clonotype was seen repeatedly, ten times or more. The V gene is TRBV12-5, the J gene TRBJ1-2, with no clear D. Germline-derived CDR1 and CDR2 are LGHNT and FRNRAP. This CDR3 has 19 residues. Between the trimmed V and J ends, which lost 6 bases and 2 bases, there was a span of 28 bases. CDR3: CASGKNHNWNNLGNYGYTF. The CDR3, as DNA: TGTGCTAGTGGAAAAAACCACAATTGGAACAACCTGGGCAACTATGGCTACACCTTC.

The rearrangement uses TRBV19 and TRBJ2-7; D uncertain. Trimming took 6 bases from V and 4 from J, leaving 16 bases between them. The CDR3 runs to 14 residues. Germline V gene data show CDR1 as LNHDA and CDR2 as SQIVND (reference sequence). CDR3 DNA sequence: TGTGCCAGTAGGCTCTCAGACGGGCGTTACGAGCAGTACTTC. This translates into CASRLSDGRYEQYF.

The sample holds many counts of this clonotype. V gene TRBV5-1 combines with J gene TRBJ1-4; D remains unclear. Germline V gene lookup returns CDR1 SGHRS and CDR2 YFSETQ. Trimming cost V 4 bases and J 3 bases, with 10 bases left between them. This CDR3 comprises 14 residues. CDR3 sequence (DNA): TGCGCCAGCAGCCGAGATCGGCCTAATGAAAAACTGTTTTTT. This codes for CASSRDRPNEKLFF. The full variable domain, its missing parts supplied by reference TRBV5-1 and TRBJ1-4, is KAGVTQTPRYLIKTRGQQVTLSCSPISGHRSVSWYQQTPGQGLQFLFEYFSETQRNKGNFPGRFSGRQFSNSRSEMNVSTLELGDSALYLCASSRDRPNEKLFFGSGTQLSVL.

There are many counts of this clonotype. The chain recombines TRBV2 with TRBJ2-5; maybe TRBD1 (6 bases). This CDR3 spans 12 amino acids. Between the trimmed V and J ends, which lost 5 bases and 5 bases, there was a span of 9 bases. The germline V gene has CDR1 SNHLY and CDR2 FYNNEI. CDR3 protein: CASSYREETQYF. DNA of the CDR3: TGTGCCAGCAGTTACAGGGAGGAGACCCAGTACTTC.

This clonotype was observed at least ten times. The chain employs TRBV24-1 and TRBJ2-1, with 10 positions matching TRBD2. CDR3 size: 16 residues. CDR1 and CDR2 (germline): KGHDR, SFDVKD. With 4 bases clipped from V and 2 bases from J, the junction kept 4 bases outside the gene matches. The CDR3 region is CATSEPSGSPYNEQFF. The CDR3, as DNA: TGTGCCACCAGTGAGCCTAGCGGGAGCCCCTACAATGAGCAGTTCTTC.

This clonotype was seen many times. This sequence joins TRBV7-2 and TRBJ1-3; the D gene is possibly TRBD1 (6 bases). Trimming stripped 1 base from V and 0 bases from J, with 10 bases between. The CDR3 runs to 16 residues. Germline lookup yields CDR1 SGHTA and CDR2 FQGNSA. CDR3 loop: CASSLVGGGSGNTIYF. The CDR3 nucleotides are TGTGCCAGCAGCTTAGTAGGGGGAGGCTCTGGAAACACCATATATTTT.

The table lists this clonotype with a few counts. At one of its ends the junction is not consistent with the germline gene, which may arise from a read error. V usage is TRBV7-7 and J usage is TRBJ1-4; the D gene is possibly TRBD1 (6 bases). The CDR3 runs 15 residues. Germline CDR1 is SSHAT and CDR2 is FNYEAQ (reference sequence). CDR3 in DNA: TGTGCTAGCAGCTTAGATGGGGGGCCCAATGAAAAACTGTTTTTT. Translating it yields CASSLDGGPNEKLFF.

This clonotype was seen ten or more times. The chain combines TRBV20-1 with TRBJ1-1; perhaps TRBD1 as D (5 bases). Germline CDR1 DFQATT, CDR2 SNEGSKA (reference sequence). The CDR3 is 13 residues long. With 6 bases removed from V and 3 bases from J, the gap between germline ends came to 14 bases. This chain's CDR3 is CSALGTLDTEAFF. In DNA form, the CDR3 reads TGCAGTGCACTCGGGACTCTGGACACTGAAGCTTTCTTT.

This clonotype has only a few counts. The rearrangement links TRBV7-2 to TRBJ2-7; 9 bases match TRBD1. The CDR3 totals 14 residues. The V gene's germline CDR1 is SGHTA and CDR2 FQGNSA. V shed 5 bases, J shed 5 bases, and the junction held 7 bases outside the gene matches. The CDR3, as DNA: TGTGCCAGCAGCACCGGACAGGGGCCCCACGAGCAGTACGTC. Amino acids: CASSTGQGPHEQYV.

This clonotype has at least ten counts. V is TRBV12-5 and J is TRBJ2-7; 7 bases line up with TRBD1. The V gene's germline CDR1 is LGHNT and CDR2 FRNRAP. The CDR3 loop spans 13 amino acids. The V and J ends lost 5 bases and 2 bases, in that order; junction bases with no gene match: 3. The CDR3 here is CASGTGDTYEQYV. DNA for the CDR3: TGTGCTAGTGGTACAGGGGACACCTACGAGCAGTACGTC.

This clonotype was observed at least ten times. This chain joins TRBV20-1 and TRBJ2-1; 9 nucleotides line up with TRBD2. V dropped 3 bases and J dropped 4; count of bases not matched to a gene: 7. The CDR3 runs to 15 residues. Germline lookup yields CDR1 DFQATT and CDR2 SNEGSKA (reference sequence). The CDR3 here is CSARALAGIYNEQFF. Written as DNA, the CDR3 is TGCAGTGCTAGGGCCCTAGCGGGGATTTACAATGAGCAGTTCTTC.

Many counts were recorded for this clonotype. The rearrangement uses TRBV28 and TRBJ2-5; possible D gene TRBD2, 6 bases. The CDR3 has 14 residues. Germline CDR1 reads MDHEN; CDR2 reads SYDVKM. V dropped 6 bases and J dropped 0 bases, with 11 bases sitting between them. The CDR3 sequence is CASSHSGNQETQYF. The CDR3 coding sequence is TGTGCCAGCAGCCATAGCGGAAACCAAGAGACCCAGTACTTC.

This clonotype was seen repeatedly, ten times or more. This chain links TRBV11-3 with TRBJ2-1; TRBD2 matches at 14 bases. Trimming at V came to 4 bases and at J to 8 bases, leaving 7 bases not matched to a gene. The germline V gene encodes CDR1 SGHNT and CDR2 YENEEA. This CDR3 comprises 16 residues. The chain's CDR3 is CASSWPGTSGSYEQFF. As DNA, the CDR3 is TGTGCCAGCAGCTGGCCCGGGACTAGCGGGAGCTATGAGCAGTTCTTC.

The sample holds many counts of this clonotype. This rearrangement joins TRBV20-1 to TRBJ2-3; D is possibly TRBD2 (6 bases). Germline CDR1 is DFQATT and CDR2 is SNEGSKA (reference sequence). The CDR3 contains 14 residues. The ends were cut back, 6 bases at V and 3 bases at J, with 16 bases in the middle. The CDR3 region is CSAPDYGGTDTQYF. DNA of the CDR3: TGCAGTGCCCCGGACTATGGAGGTACAGATACGCAGTATTTT.

The sample holds many counts of this clonotype. The chain has TRBV7-6 and TRBJ2-7; D is undetermined. Trimming cost V 0 bases and J 0 bases, with 3 bases left between them. The CDR3 contains 13 residues. Germline V gene data show CDR1 as SGHVS and CDR2 as FNYEAQ. The CDR3 nucleotides read TGTGCCAGCAGCTTAGCGAGCTCCTACGAGCAGTACTTC. This translates into CASSLASSYEQYF.

This sequence joins TRBV20-1 and TRBJ2-3, with 10 positions matching TRBD1. Germline CDR1 is DFQATT and CDR2 is SNEGSKA (reference sequence). The CDR3 has 17 amino acids. V shed 3 bases, J shed 2 bases, and the junction held 11 bases outside the gene matches. This CDR3 reads CSARPGGGQGNTDTQYF. CDR3 DNA: TGCAGTGCTAGGCCGGGAGGGGGACAGGGGAACACAGATACGCAGTATTTT.

This clonotype was counted at least ten times. V and J are TRBV29-1 and TRBJ2-3, with D perhaps TRBD1 or TRBD2 (5 bases each). Trimming removed 4 bases at V and 4 bases at J, with 18 bases between. Germline CDR1 SQVTM, CDR2 ANQGSEA. The CDR3 totals 15 residues. CDR3 coding DNA: TGCAGCGTTGTGGAATACAGGAGGATGGCAGATACGCAGTATTTT. Translated, it gives CSVVEYRRMADTQYF.

This clonotype came up many times. The chain combines TRBV6-5 with TRBJ1-5, with TRBD1 matching 8 bases. V was clipped by 5 bases and J by 4 bases; unmatched bases: 7. The CDR3 is 15 residues long. Germline V CDR1 and CDR2: MNHEY, SVGAGI. The CDR3 loop is CASSHLRDRNQPQHF. The CDR3 DNA is TGTGCCAGCAGTCATCTCCGGGACAGGAATCAGCCCCAGCATTTT.

In this sample, this clonotype turned up many times. The chain couples TRBV12-3 or TRBV12-4 to TRBJ2-1; 8 bases line up with TRBD1. J was trimmed by 0 bases and V by 2 bases; bases with no gene match: 15. The length of the CDR3 is 20 residues. The CDR3 sequence: CASSLRVRGRPRSSYNEQFF. The CDR3 DNA sequence: TGTGCCAGCAGTTTAAGGGTCAGGGGGCGGCCCCGGAGCTCCTACAATGAGCAGTTCTTC.

This clonotype was seen at least ten times. In DNA form, the CDR3 reads TGTGCCACCAGCAGTGGCGGGAGCAGGCGAGATACGCAGTATTTT. The encoded protein is CATSSGGSRRDTQYF. The gene calls are TRBV15 and TRBJ2-3, with 7 bases fitting TRBD2. V was pared by 3 bases and J by 5 bases, with 8 bases of the junction left unmatched. From germline, CDR1 is LNHNV and CDR2 YYDKDF (reference sequence). The CDR3 covers 15 residues.

This clonotype was recorded at least ten times. The germline gene is not matched at one end of the junction; a read error may be the cause. The gene calls are TRBV29-1 and TRBJ1-1, with TRBD1 identical over 7 bases. The CDR3 is made up of 11 amino acids. The germline V gene encodes CDR1 SQVTM and CDR2 ANQGSEA. The CDR3 spells CSVGFTGAGIF. The CDR3 region has the DNA TGCAGCGTTGGGTTCACAGGGGCCGGGATCTTT.

This clonotype was recorded at least ten times. The chain has TRBV4-2 and TRBJ2-5; 9 nucleotides line up with TRBD2. This CDR3 contains 16 residues. Germline CDR1 LGHNA, CDR2 YNFKEQ. With V trimmed by 4 bases and J by 2 bases, 8 bases remained unmatched. The CDR3 loop is CASSPRAGGFQETQYF. In nucleotides, the CDR3 is TGTGCCAGCAGCCCGCGCGCGGGAGGGTTTCAAGAGACCCAGTACTTC.

The chain links TRBV5-1 to TRBJ1-6; D ambiguous. Trimming pared 1 base from V and 7 bases from J, leaving 9 bases between. The CDR3 is 14 residues long. CDR1 is SGHRS and CDR2 is YFSETQ in the germline V gene. The CDR3 DNA reads as TGCGCCAGCAGCTTGAGCAGGCTGAATTCACCCCTCCACTTT. This translates into CASSLSRLNSPLHF.